Listed below are T cell receptor beta chains from one sample, sequenced in a study of early T cells in non-severe SARS-CoV-2 infection. TCRdb reprocessed the 5' RACE reads via MiXCR and lists one record per CDR3 protein. This table holds tens of thousands of distinct CDR3 sequences, around 10% found once. Material: whole blood, obtained at baseline. The receptors derive from an adult who was a healthcare worker with PCR-confirmed SARS-CoV-2 infection or an uninfected control (not recorded which). Both conserved end residues are part of each CDR3. D genes are given only for firm matches. The listing skips clone size in some rows; elsewhere it reads once, few, many or a size class.

size	V	J	D	DNA	CDR3
.	TRBV11-2	TRBJ2-1	TRBD2	TGTGCCAGCAGCTCTACAAGCGGGGCGGTCAATGAGCAGTTCTTC	CASSSTSGAVNEQFF
many	TRBV5-1	TRBJ2-2	TRBD2	TGCGCCAGCAGCCCCCGGACTAGCAAGGACACCGGGGAGCTGTTTTTT	CASSPRTSKDTGELFF
few	TRBV7-9	TRBJ1-4	TRBD1	TGTGCCAGCAGCTCGACAGGGACTAATGAAAAACTGTTTTTT	CASSSTGTNEKLFF
few	TRBV20-1	TRBJ2-3	TRBD2	TGCAGTGCTAGAGGGACTAGCGGGGGTGATACGCAGTATTTT	CSARGTSGGDTQYF
.	TRBV29-1	TRBJ1-1	.	TGCAGCGCACACCTGAACACTGAAGCTTTCTTT	CSAHLNTEAFF
many	TRBV28	TRBJ2-7	.	TGTGCCAGCAGTTTGGGTATAGGCTACGAGCAGTACTTC	CASSLGIGYEQYF
few	TRBV5-8	TRBJ2-3	.	TGTGCCAGCAGCTCACGGGCGAAGGGGTATTTT	CASSSRAKGYF
few	TRBV20-1	TRBJ2-3	.	TGCAGTGCTAGAACTAGCAGAAACACAGATACGCAGTATTTT	CSARTSRNTDTQYF
few	TRBV25-1	TRBJ2-5	.	TGTGCCAGCAGTGAGGTGTCGCCGGGGACCCAGTACTTC	CASSEVSPGTQYF
many	TRBV2	TRBJ1-1	.	TGTGCCAGCAGTGATGGGTTTGGGGGAGCTTTCTTT	CASSDGFGGAFF
many	TRBV19	TRBJ2-6	.	TGTGCCACCTTTGACAGACCCGAAAAAGAACCCTCTGGGGCCAACGTCCTGACTTTC	CATFDRPEKEPSGANVLTF
many	TRBV5-4	TRBJ2-7	TRBD1	TGTGCCAGCAGCTTAGGACAGGGAAGCTACGAGCAGTACTTC	CASSLGQGSYEQYF
many	TRBV2	TRBJ1-4	.	TGTGCCAGCAGTGCCCCCCAGGGACCAACTAATGAAAAACTGTTTTTT	CASSAPQGPTNEKLFF